These 25 T cell receptor beta chains share one sample of origin, sequenced in a study of OX40 agonist ivuxolimab in advanced cancers. The method was immunoSEQ multiplex PCR; TCRdb's version includes in-frame clones alone and lacks a portion of them. The sample carries roughly 53,000 clones, under 90% recorded once. Sequenced material: CD4+ or CD8+ T cells sorted from blood, taken in a trial of the OX40 agonist ivuxolimab. Receptors were obtained from an adult with an advanced solid tumor such as melanoma, head and neck, liver or kidney cancer.

V is TRBV13 and J is TRBJ2-2; TRBD2 aligns across 12 bases. There are 16 residues in the CDR3. Losses at the gene ends were 6 bases for V and 3 bases for J; bases not matched to a gene: 5. CDR1 is PRHDT and CDR2 is FYEKMQ in the germline V gene (reference sequence). The DNA of the CDR3 is TGTGCCAGCAGTCCTGGACTAGCGGGATACACCGGGGAGCTGTTTTTT. This sequence encodes CASSPGLAGYTGELFF. Together with reference TRBV13 and TRBJ2-2, the CDR3 gives the full variable domain: AAGVIQSPRHLIKEKRETATLKCYPIPRHDTVYWYQQGPGQDPQFLISFYEKMQSDKGSIPDRFSAQQFSDYHSELNMSSLELGDSALYFCASSPGLAGYTGELFFGEGSRLTVL.

The V gene is TRBV2, the J gene TRBJ1-1, with TRBD1 as a possible D gene (5 bases). Per the germline V gene, CDR1 is SNHLY and CDR2 is FYNNEI. This CDR3 contains 13 residues. V lost 3 bases to trimming and J lost 7 bases, with 12 bases between them. CDR3 loop: CASSESGRVEAFF. CDR3 in DNA: TGTGCCAGCAGTGAGTCAGGGAGGGTTGAAGCTTTCTTT.

The gene calls are TRBV7-9 and TRBJ2-3, with 9 nucleotides matching TRBD2. Germline loops: CDR1 SEHNR, CDR2 FQNEAQ (reference sequence). CDR3 length: 14 residues. J gave up 4 bases and V 5 bases, and 4 bases lay outside the gene matches. CDR3 amino acids: CASSLGLAADTQYF. CDR3 nucleotide sequence: TGTGCCAGCAGCCTGGGACTAGCTGCAGATACGCAGTATTTT. Variable domain in full (rest from reference TRBV7-9 and TRBJ2-3): DTGVSQNPRHKITKRGQNVTFRCDPISEHNRLYWYRQTLGQGPEFLTYFQNEAQLEKSRLLSDRFSAERPKGSFSTLEIQRTEQGDSAMYLCASSLGLAADTQYFGPGTRLTVL.

In this sample, this clone turned up once. This chain connects TRBV18 to TRBJ2-3, with a tentative D call TRBD1 (6 bases). CDR3 length: 14 residues. V was pared by 3 bases and J by 2 bases, with 9 bases between. Looked up from germline, CDR1 is KGHSH and CDR2 is LQKENI. This chain's CDR3 is CASSPGDITDTQYF. The CDR3 region has the DNA TGTGCCAGCTCACCTGGGGACATCACAGATACGCAGTATTTT.

V and J are TRBV5-1 and TRBJ2-3; 10 positions match TRBD1. CDR3 size: 15 residues. Germline CDR1 SGHRS, CDR2 YFSETQ. The V segment lost 0 bases and the J segment 3 bases; nucleotides outside the gene matches: 1. The CDR3 region is CASSLEGQGTDTQYF. The CDR3 DNA follows: TGCGCCAGCAGCTTGGAGGGACAGGGGACAGATACGCAGTATTTT.

This clone has just one count. This chain's CDR3 is CAWSPRDYDGGEQYF. The CDR3 nucleotides read TGTGCCTGGAGTCCCCGGGACTACGACGGGGGGGAGCAGTACTTC. This chain uses TRBV30 with TRBJ2-7; 7 bases match TRBD2. Trimming cost V 2 bases and J 7 bases; bases outside gene matches: 14. This CDR3 is 15 amino acids long. Germline-derived CDR1 and CDR2 are GTSNPN and SVGIG (reference sequence). The full variable domain, with the rest looked up from reference TRBV30 and TRBJ2-7, is SQTIHQWPATLVQPVGSPLSLECTVEGTSNPNLYWYRQAAGRGLQLLFYSVGIGQISSEVPQNLSASRPQDRQFILSSKKLLLSDSGFYLCAWSPRDYDGGEQYFGPGTRLTVT.

This clone was found a few times. The chain links TRBV2 to TRBJ1-5, with D possibly TRBD1 on 5 matching bases. The CDR3 runs to 13 residues. With 2 bases removed from V and 5 bases from J, the gap between germline ends came to 7 bases. CDR1 is SNHLY, CDR2 FYNNEI, per germline. This chain's CDR3 is CASSESRDQPQHF. The CDR3 DNA follows: TGTGCCAGCAGTGAATCCAGGGATCAGCCCCAGCATTTT.

This clone was detected a few times. The chain links TRBV10-3 to TRBJ1-6, with TRBD1 matching over 8 bases. V gave up 3 bases and J gave up 13 bases; unmatched junction bases: 8. CDR3 length: 14 residues. Germline V lookup: CDR1 ENHRY, CDR2 SYGVKD. CDR3 in amino acids: CAISDHGQGEPLHF. The CDR3 DNA reads TGTGCCATCAGTGACCACGGACAGGGCGAGCCCCTCCACTTT.

V usage is TRBV7-3 and J usage is TRBJ2-2; TRBD1 agrees at 9 bases. The V gene's germline CDR1 is SGHTA and CDR2 FQGTGA. The CDR3 covers 17 residues. V lost 2 bases to trimming and J lost 2 bases; unmatched junction nucleotides: 6. The CDR3 nucleotides are TGTGCCAGCAGCTTATCCCGGGACAGGGCCAACACCGGGGAGCTGTTTTTT. This gives the protein CASSLSRDRANTGELFF.

The chain links TRBV29-1 to TRBJ2-1; 11 bases fit TRBD1. The trim removed 5 bases at V and 9 bases at J, leaving 6 bases unmatched. The CDR3 is 13 amino acids. Germline CDR1 is SQVTM and CDR2 is ANQGSEA. The CDR3 bases are TGCAGCGTTTATGGACAGGGGGCGAGTGAGCAGTTCTTC. It specifies CSVYGQGASEQFF.

The genes are TRBV5-6 and TRBJ2-3; perhaps TRBD2 as D (6 bases). The germline V gene encodes CDR1 SGHDT and CDR2 YYEEEE. V shed 4 bases and J shed 2 bases, with 14 bases lying between them. The CDR3 covers 15 residues. The CDR3 reads CASSLGGGYTDTQYF. The CDR3 nucleotides are TGTGCCAGCAGCCTTGGTGGAGGGTACACAGATACGCAGTATTTT.

The CDR3 coding sequence is TGTGCCAGCTCACCACCGACAGACATGAACACTGAAGCTTTCTTT. Protein product: CASSPPTDMNTEAFF. The chain couples TRBV18 to TRBJ1-1, with D possibly matching TRBD1 (5 bases). The CDR3 is 15 residues long. V was clipped by 0 bases and J by 0 bases, with 8 bases between them. CDR1 and CDR2 from the germline V gene are KGHSH and LQKENI.

The gene calls are TRBV19 and TRBJ2-1; 11 bases map to TRBD1. This CDR3 region has 15 residues. CDR1 is LNHDA and CDR2 is SQIVND in the germline V gene (reference sequence). Unmatched junction bases numbered 6, after V lost 3 bases and J lost 8 bases. The CDR3 loop is CASSMDRGPWDEQFF. In nucleotides, the CDR3 is TGTGCCAGTAGTATGGACAGGGGGCCTTGGGATGAGCAGTTCTTC.

The chain uses TRBV27 and TRBJ1-1; TRBD1 is a possible D gene (6 bases). V was trimmed by 3 bases and J by 1 base, leaving 12 bases between them. The CDR3 has 15 residues. Germline values: CDR1 MNHEY, CDR2 SMNVEV (reference sequence). This CDR3 reads CASSFSGRGNTEAFF. Written as DNA, the CDR3 is TGTGCCAGCAGTTTTTCAGGCAGGGGGAACACTGAAGCTTTCTTT.

The rearrangement links TRBV29-1 to TRBJ1-1, with D tentatively TRBD1 (5 bases). Germline values: CDR1 SQVTM, CDR2 ANQGSEA. The CDR3 loop spans 17 amino acids. V was shortened by 8 bases and J by 7 bases, with 32 bases between the two germline ends. Written as DNA, the CDR3 is TGCAGCCCCCAGGGTGGGACCTATGCCGCCGCCCCGGATGAAGCTTTCTTT. Its translation is CSPQGGTYAAAPDEAFF.

The V and J genes are TRBV27 and TRBJ2-3; TRBD2 aligns across 7 bases. This CDR3 is built from 15 residues. CDR1 and CDR2 from the germline V gene are MNHEY and SMNVEV (reference sequence). With 5 bases clipped from V and 1 base from J, the junction kept 6 bases outside the gene matches. This CDR3 is CASSQERGRTDTQYF. Here the CDR3 DNA reads TGTGCCAGCAGTCAAGAGCGGGGCCGCACAGATACGCAGTATTTT.

This chain links TRBV7-8 with TRBJ1-2; 8 bases map to TRBD1. The CDR3 consists of 14 residues. Trimming cost V 5 bases and J 7 bases; bases outside gene matches: 9. Germline values: CDR1 SGHVS, CDR2 FQNEAQ. Written as DNA, the CDR3 is TGTGCCAGCAGCGACGGCAGGGGGCTCGGTGGCTACACCTTC. Translating it yields CASSDGRGLGGYTF.

The gene calls are TRBV2 and TRBJ1-5, with D possibly being TRBD1 (5 bases). Trimming shortened V by 3 bases and J by 7 bases, and 10 bases separated the two germline ends. CDR1 and CDR2 from the germline V gene are SNHLY and FYNNEI. The CDR3 runs 13 residues. This CDR3 is CASSDRAAQPQHF. The CDR3 DNA sequence: TGTGCCAGCAGTGACAGGGCCGCCCAGCCCCAGCATTTT.

The genes are TRBV10-3 and TRBJ2-7, with 10 bases matching TRBD1. Germline assignment: CDR1 ENHRY and CDR2 SYGVKD. The CDR3 extends over 15 amino acids. The trim removed 3 bases at V and 2 bases at J, leaving 4 bases unmatched. The CDR3 DNA reads as TGTGCCATCAGTGATTCGGACAGGGGGGCCTACGAGCAGTACTTC. Amino acids: CAISDSDRGAYEQYF.

This clone has a single count. The chain combines TRBV11-3 with TRBJ1-1; D unclear. The CDR3 extends over 11 amino acids. CDR1 SGHNT and CDR2 YENEEA come from the germline V gene. V was pared by 1 base and J by 8 bases, with 5 bases between. DNA of the CDR3: TGTGCCAGCAGCTTAGGTGGGGAAGCTTTCTTT. Its translation is CASSLGGEAFF.

This chain links TRBV6-1 with TRBJ2-3; TRBD2 matches 8 bases. The CDR3 is made up of 16 amino acids. The germline V gene encodes CDR1 MNHNS and CDR2 SASEGT. With V trimmed by 2 bases and J by 0 bases, 4 bases remained unmatched. The CDR3 sequence: CASSEWSSGSTDTQYF. For the CDR3, the DNA is TGTGCCAGCAGTGAATGGTCTAGCGGGAGCACAGATACGCAGTATTTT.

Turning to this clone: A junction boundary mismatches the germline segment, possibly from a read error. The chain is built from TRBV28 and TRBJ1-1, with D tentatively TRBD1 (6 bases). Per germline, CDR1 MDHEN and CDR2 SYDVKM. The CDR3 runs 13 residues. The chain's CDR3 is CASRSIRTRGFIF. The CDR3 coding sequence is TGTGCCAGCAGGTCAATAAGGACCAGGGGCTTTATCTTT.

Remarks on this clone: In the same sample, other DNA sequences code for this CDR3. The chain uses TRBV6-5 and TRBJ1-1; D gene ambiguous. V was cut by 5 bases and J by 4 bases, with 14 bases left in between. CDR3 length: 14 residues. CDR1 and CDR2 from the germline V gene are MNHEY and SVGAGI. CDR3 amino acids: CASSPPGRATEAFF. The CDR3 nucleotides are TGTGCCAGCAGTCCTCCGGGTAGGGCCACTGAAGCTTTCTTT.

This sequence joins TRBV2 and TRBJ1-2; 7 nucleotides agree with TRBD1. The junction had 8 bases not matched to a gene; V was cut back by 5 bases and J by 2 bases. The CDR3 is 15 amino acids. In germline, CDR1 is SNHLY, CDR2 FYNNEI. As DNA, the CDR3 is TGTGCCAGCAGTCAGGGGGGGGCGGGCAACTATGGCTACACCTTC. This sequence encodes CASSQGGAGNYGYTF.

The rearrangement joins TRBV6-1 to TRBJ2-1; TRBD2 might be the D (7 bases). Germline V gives CDR1 MNHNS, CDR2 SASEGT. This CDR3 region has 15 residues. V lost 6 bases, J lost 2 bases, and 14 bases lay in between. The CDR3 sequence is CASRPKRDTYNEQFF. CDR3 nucleotide sequence: TGTGCCAGCAGGCCAAAGCGGGACACCTACAATGAGCAGTTCTTC.